A single sample gave rise to the 18 T cell receptor beta chains below, sequenced in a study of blood T cell repertoires in COVID-19. TCRdb's copy holds only in-frame clones and misses some; the assay was immunoSEQ multiplex PCR. Of under 130,000 clones in the sample, 65% to 75% were seen once. The specimen sequenced was peripheral blood. The origin of the receptors is an elderly man with acute or convalescent COVID-19.

The chain combines TRBV15 with TRBJ1-3; maybe TRBD1 (6 bases). Germline V lookup: CDR1 LNHNV, CDR2 YYDKDF (reference sequence). The CDR3 runs 16 residues. Deletions cut 2 bases from V and 0 bases from J, with 11 bases between. CDR3 DNA: TGTGCCACCAGCAGATCAAGGACAGCCTCTGGAAACACCATATATTTT. Translation: CATSRSRTASGNTIYF.

This clone was seen only a few times. This chain links TRBV5-1 with TRBJ2-5; 8 bases are a match to TRBD1. The CDR3 is 15 residues long. Germline V gene lookup returns CDR1 SGHRS and CDR2 YFSETQ. Trimming cost V 4 bases and J 5 bases; bases outside gene matches: 10. The CDR3 sequence is CASSVGQGTGETQYF. CDR3 in DNA: TGCGCCAGCAGCGTAGGACAGGGCACGGGGGAGACCCAGTACTTC.

The chain links TRBV7-2 to TRBJ2-7; D ambiguous. V was shortened by 3 bases and J by 4 bases, with 10 bases between the two germline ends. The CDR3 spans 13 residues. Germline lookup yields CDR1 SGHTA and CDR2 FQGNSA. The DNA of the CDR3 is TGTGCCAGCAGCTTTGACGACTCGTACGAGCAGTACTTC. Translated: CASSFDDSYEQYF.

This sequence joins TRBV5-1 and TRBJ2-2; no clear D. The V and J ends lost 2 bases and 0 bases respectively, with 5 bases between them. In germline, CDR1 is SGHRS, CDR2 YFSETQ. The CDR3 loop spans 14 amino acids. Written as DNA, the CDR3 is TGCGCCAGCAGCTTTTCAGCGAACACCGGGGAGCTGTTTTTT. The encoded protein is CASSFSANTGELFF.

The chain couples TRBV12-5 to TRBJ2-7; 9 nucleotides agree with TRBD1. J was trimmed by 7 bases and V by 4 bases; bases with no gene match: 5. The CDR3 totals 13 residues. Germline lookup yields CDR1 LGHNT and CDR2 FRNRAP. CDR3 sequence (DNA): TGTGCTAGTGGTTACGGGACAGGGAGTGAGCAGTACTTC. Encoded protein: CASGYGTGSEQYF.

This clone appeared a single time. The chain employs TRBV18 and TRBJ2-3, with D possibly TRBD2 on 6 matching bases. Germline CDR1 KGHSH, CDR2 LQKENI. The CDR3 is 19 amino acids. V was clipped by 5 bases and J by 4 bases, with 28 bases between them. The CDR3 is CASSILSGQRASRADTQYF. CDR3 DNA sequence: TGTGCCAGCTCAATTCTGAGCGGGCAGAGGGCTAGTAGAGCAGATACGCAGTATTTT. The entire variable domain, with the rest obtained from reference TRBV18 and TRBJ2-3, is as follows: NAGVMQNPRHLVRRRGQEARLRCSPMKGHSHVYWYRQLPEEGLKFMVYLQKENIIDESGMPKERFSAEFPKEGPSILRIQQVVRGDSAAYFCASSILSGQRASRADTQYFGPGTRLTVL.

The V and J genes are TRBV19 and TRBJ1-2, with 9 bases that match TRBD1. CDR1 is LNHDA and CDR2 is SQIVND in the germline V gene (reference sequence). The CDR3 runs to 12 residues. J lost 6 bases, V lost 11 bases, and 7 bases had no gene match. This CDR3 is CALPRTGDGYTF. The CDR3 DNA sequence: TGTGCCCTTCCCCGGACAGGGGATGGCTACACCTTC.

The chain uses TRBV27 and TRBJ1-2; D might be TRBD1 (5 bases). Germline V CDR1 and CDR2: MNHEY, SMNVEV (reference sequence). The CDR3 totals 15 residues. V lost 2 bases and J 4 bases, leaving 14 bases between the germline ends. The CDR3 is CASSLNSGGSYGYTF. The DNA for the CDR3 is TGTGCCAGCAGTTTAAATTCCGGGGGAAGCTATGGCTACACCTTC.

The chain joins TRBV4-2 to TRBJ1-4, with unresolved D. The germline CDR1 and CDR2 sequences are LGHNA and YNFKEQ. The CDR3 has 15 residues. V gave up 1 base and J gave up 4 bases, with 10 bases separating them. The CDR3 reads CASSQVSQINEKLFF. The DNA of the CDR3 is TGTGCCAGCAGCCAAGTGTCACAGATTAATGAAAAACTGTTTTTT.

The chain couples TRBV6-5 to TRBJ1-4; D unclear. This CDR3 has 14 residues. Between the trimmed V and J ends, which lost 7 bases and 0 bases, there was a span of 9 bases. Germline V gene data show CDR1 as MNHEY and CDR2 as SVGAGI. The CDR3 DNA sequence: TGTGCCAGCACCAGGATTGCAACTAATGAAAAACTGTTTTTT. The encoded protein is CASTRIATNEKLFF.

The rearrangement joins TRBV6-5 to TRBJ2-5; TRBD2 might be the D (6 bases). Trimming took 6 bases from V and 4 from J, leaving 9 bases between them. Germline CDR1 and CDR2: MNHEY and SVGAGI. The CDR3 spans 12 residues. CDR3 amino acids: CASRGTLETQYF. CDR3 nucleotides: TGTGCCAGCAGGGGGACTTTAGAGACCCAGTACTTC.

This clone occurred once. Other nucleotide sequences from this sample produce the same CDR3. The rearrangement links TRBV5-1 to TRBJ2-3; D is possibly TRBD2 (6 bases). Trimming left V 3 bases short and J 1 base short, with 9 bases between. The CDR3 is 14 amino acids. Germline CDR1 is SGHRS and CDR2 is YFSETQ. The CDR3 nucleotides read TGCGCCAGCAGCTCGGTAGCGGGCACAGATACGCAGTATTTT. It specifies CASSSVAGTDTQYF.

The chain joins TRBV10-3 to TRBJ1-2, with 7 positions matching TRBD1. J gave up 6 bases and V 11 bases, and 18 bases lay outside the gene matches. Germline V CDR1 and CDR2: ENHRY, SYGVKD. CDR3 length: 15 amino acids. The CDR3, as DNA: TGTGCCGTCGCGACGGACAGGCAAAGAGGAGATGGCTACACCTTC. Its protein is CAVATDRQRGDGYTF.

The chain uses TRBV2 and TRBJ2-2; D might be TRBD2 (6 bases). Germline V lookup: CDR1 SNHLY, CDR2 FYNNEI. The CDR3 runs to 13 residues. Trimming cost V 4 bases and J 7 bases, with 10 bases left between them. The CDR3, as DNA: TGTGCCAGCAGTGGGAGGGGTTTCGGGGAGCTGTTTTTT. Amino acid sequence: CASSGRGFGELFF.

This chain links TRBV7-9 with TRBJ2-5; TRBD2 agrees at 7 bases. V lost 4 bases, J lost 0 bases, and 2 bases stayed unmatched. Germline CDR1 and CDR2: SEHNR and FQNEAQ (reference sequence). This CDR3 has 14 residues. CDR3 sequence (DNA): TGTGCCAGCAGCTATAGCGGGCACCAAGAGACCCAGTACTTC. Residues: CASSYSGHQETQYF. The full variable domain, its missing parts supplied by reference TRBV7-9 and TRBJ2-5, is DTGVSQNPRHKITKRGQNVTFRCDPISEHNRLYWYRQTLGQGPEFLTYFQNEAQLEKSRLLSDRFSAERPKGSFSTLEIQRTEQGDSAMYLCASSYSGHQETQYFGPGTRLLVL.

The genes are TRBV6-5 and TRBJ2-2, with 9 bases identical to TRBD1. Unmatched junction bases numbered 6, after V lost 6 bases and J lost 4 bases. CDR1 is MNHEY and CDR2 is SVGAGI in the germline V gene. The CDR3 spans 15 residues. The CDR3 nucleotides are TGTGCCAGCAGCAAAAACAGGGGGCTCACCGGGGAGCTGTTTTTT. This codes for CASSKNRGLTGELFF.

This clone was seen more than once but under ten times. This chain links TRBV9 with TRBJ1-6; D not certain. Germline V gene sequence: CDR1 SGDLS, CDR2 YYNGEE. This CDR3 comprises 15 residues. The V end lost 0 bases, the J end lost 9 bases, and 13 bases lay between the germline ends. The CDR3 DNA sequence: TGTGCCAGCAGCGTAGGGAGGACGGGCCTTTCACCCCTCCACTTT. Amino acid sequence: CASSVGRTGLSPLHF.

The chain has TRBV28 and TRBJ2-7, with 8 nucleotides matching TRBD2. The V segment lost 8 bases and the J segment 7 bases; nucleotides outside the gene matches: 10. The CDR3 extends over 13 amino acids. Germline values: CDR1 MDHEN, CDR2 SYDVKM. CDR3 region: CASSSGGPGEQYF. The DNA for the CDR3 is TGTGCCAGCTCGTCGGGAGGGCCGGGGGAGCAGTACTTC.